This T cell receptor beta chain stems from a study of vaccination and CD4 T cells after COVID-19. Across the whole study: Post-vaccine specimens were obtained a median approximately 70 days after dose two (range 14 to 241).

Oncomine TCR Beta short-read sequencing was applied to DNA from cultured CD4+ T cells. TCRdb reprocessed the PCR reads with MiXCR, giving one entry per CDR3 protein. The sample lists approximately 15,000 distinct CDR3 sequences, around three fifths occurring once. Treatment given: roughly ten-day PBMC culture with coronavirus spike peptide pools or control peptides (ViraFEST assay). As to this clonotype: The antigen remains unidentified.

Sequenced material: CD4+ T cells from blood, cultured in vitro. The sequence came from a human donor who had recovered from COVID-19.

In nucleotides, the CDR3 is TGTGCCAGCAGCTTAGACCGACAGGCGGATGGCTACACCTTC. This gives the protein CASSLDRQADGYTF. The chain recombines TRBV7-2 with TRBJ1-2, with D tentatively TRBD1 (6 bases). Trimming removed 1 base from V and 6 bases from J, with 12 bases in between. The CDR3 runs to 14 residues. CDR1 and CDR2 (germline): SGHTA, FQGNSA.